What follows are 7 T cell receptor beta chains derived from one specimen sequenced in a study of naive and memory T cell subsets. Four PCR rounds used nested alpha and beta constant region primers plus the SP2 primer. TCRdb itself ran the UMI-ligation and nested PCR reads through MiXCR, one entry per CDR3 protein. The data contain around 24,000 distinct CDR3 sequences, 5.2% of them singletons. A UMI-containing oligonucleotide was joined by 3' ligation to the TCR cDNA template. Material: blood. These receptors all stem from an adult in good health.

This clonotype was observed many times. V gene TRBV12-3 or TRBV12-4 combines with J gene TRBJ1-5; possible D gene TRBD1, 5 bases. V shed 3 bases and J shed 4 bases, with 10 bases lying between them. CDR3 length: 14 residues. The CDR3 DNA reads as TGTGCCAGCAGTTTGACAGCCTGGAATCAGCCCCAGCATTTT. Its protein is CASSLTAWNQPQHF.

The chain combines TRBV4-1 with TRBJ2-1; no clear D. This CDR3 contains 14 residues. The V gene lost 1 base and the J gene lost 5 bases, with 9 bases spanning the gap. CDR1 and CDR2 (germline): MGHRA, YSYEKL. CDR3 sequence (DNA): TGCGCCAGCAGCCAAGTCGGGTGGGACAATGAGCAGTTCTTC. It is translated as CASSQVGWDNEQFF.

As concerns this clonotype: This may arise from a read error, as a much more abundant clone is one base away. The J gene is TRBJ2-7, the V gene TRBV25-1, with 13 bases aligning to TRBD2. The CDR3 is 14 amino acids. Germline assignment: CDR1 MGHDK and CDR2 SYGVNS. V dropped 6 bases and J dropped 5; count of bases not matched to a gene: 4. Here the CDR3 DNA reads TGTGCCAGCAGCCGACTAGCGGGAGGCCACGAGCAGTACTTC. Its protein is CASSRLAGGHEQYF.

This clonotype was found many times. The CDR3 protein is CASSVASGSLSTDTQYF. The CDR3 DNA sequence: TGTGCCAGCAGCGTAGCTAGCGGGAGTCTTAGCACAGATACGCAGTATTTT. V usage is TRBV9 and J usage is TRBJ2-3; TRBD2 aligns across 10 bases. This CDR3 has 17 amino acids. Per germline, CDR1 SGDLS and CDR2 YYNGEE. The V gene end was trimmed by 0 bases and the J gene end by 0 bases; junction bases not matched to a gene: 4.

In DNA, the CDR3 is TGTGCCTGGAGTTCCGGACAGGGTAGTGGCTACACCTTC. Translation gives CAWSSGQGSGYTF. V gene TRBV30 combines with J gene TRBJ1-2, with 8 bases identical to TRBD1. Germline CDR1 reads GTSNPN; CDR2 reads SVGIG (reference sequence). Trimming cost V 2 bases and J 7 bases; bases outside gene matches: 6. CDR3 length: 13 amino acids.

In this sample, this clonotype turned up many times. V gene TRBV7-9 combines with J gene TRBJ1-1; D may be TRBD1 (5 bases). The CDR3 covers 16 residues. From germline, CDR1 is SEHNR and CDR2 FQNEAQ (reference sequence). The V end was cut by 5 bases, the J end by 1 base, with 17 bases between. The CDR3, as DNA: TGTGCCAGCAGCCCCCTCAGAGGGCAGGGGAACACTGAAGCTTTCTTT. Its protein is CASSPLRGQGNTEAFF.

This clonotype was recorded a few times. V usage is TRBV5-4 and J usage is TRBJ1-2; tentative D call: TRBD1 (6 bases). V was pared by 4 bases and J by 7 bases, with 17 bases between. CDR1 SGHNT and CDR2 YYREEE come from the germline V gene (reference sequence). CDR3 length equals 14 residues. CDR3 nucleotides: TGTGCCAGCAGCCAGGGGCTCGTCCTCCTTGGCTACACCTTC. This codes for CASSQGLVLLGYTF.